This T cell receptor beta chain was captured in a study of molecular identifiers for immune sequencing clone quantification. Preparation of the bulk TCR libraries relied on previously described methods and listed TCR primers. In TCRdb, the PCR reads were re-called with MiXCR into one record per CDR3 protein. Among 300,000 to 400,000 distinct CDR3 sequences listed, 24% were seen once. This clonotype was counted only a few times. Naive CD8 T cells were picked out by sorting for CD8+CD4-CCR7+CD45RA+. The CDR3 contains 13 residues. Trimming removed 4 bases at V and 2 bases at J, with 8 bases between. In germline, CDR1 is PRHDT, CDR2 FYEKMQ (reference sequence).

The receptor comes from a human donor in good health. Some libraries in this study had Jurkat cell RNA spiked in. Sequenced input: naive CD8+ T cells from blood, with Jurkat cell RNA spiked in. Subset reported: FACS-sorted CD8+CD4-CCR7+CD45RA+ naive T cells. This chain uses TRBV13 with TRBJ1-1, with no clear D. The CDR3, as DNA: TGTGCCAGCAGCTCAGTTATTAACACTGAAGCTTTCTTT. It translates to CASSSVINTEAFF.